This T cell receptor (beta chain) was captured in a study of cytomegalovirus exposure and HLA in healthy donors (dated by TCRdb to about 2017). With respect to the entire study: According to an earlier analysis of 550 to 700 of the donors, about 179 million T cells yielded some 110 million unique TCR beta sequences and approximately 280 Gb of sequence data. An early release covering 550 to 700 HLA-typed donors comprised about 320 gigabases of sequencing data and about 90 million unique TCR sequences. The genetic ancestry cluster associated with self-reported Caucasian donors included about four fifths of the roughly 390 genotyped donors. The study aimed to test whether cataloging public T cell receptors could reveal signatures of past pathogen exposure. The T cell repertoires of several hundred subjects were profiled by immunosequencing and related to cytomegalovirus serostatus. Besides the first cohort of roughly 640 subjects, a separate validation cohort made up of 90 to 150 different subjects was used. The study combined high-throughput TCR immunosequencing, statistical association of individual TCRs with disease status, and machine learning to predict cytomegalovirus infection status. In a later analysis, previously published TCR beta repertoires from several hundred donors were re-analyzed and high-resolution HLA genotyping was added so that TCR occurrence patterns could be studied. In the later analysis, no new phenotypic data were used to find candidate immune exposures; instead, reliance was placed on TCR beta sequences and their occurrence across donors. An earlier analysis of 587 of the donors applied high-throughput TCR beta sequencing to assess whether each TCR beta V gene segment acted as functional or pseudogenic. Donor age, sex, ethnicity and CMV serostatus were collected together with the repertoire data. Genome-wide SNP genotypes for about 60% of the 666 donors were used in a later genetic analysis, which treated that subset as a discovery cohort. All discovery cohort repertoires had been generated using a single sequencing platform. HLA typing covered class I and class II loci at four-digit resolution. The number of donors typed differed by locus, with about 629-640 for A, B, C, DRB1 and DQB1, roughly 520 for DQA1, under 610 for DPA1, and approximately 470 for DPB1. Because of strong linkage in the cohort, roughly 5 DR-DQ haplotypes were treated as single units for association and clustering. Across around 400 genotyped donors of the cohort, an average of about 240,000 unique TCR beta nucleotide sequences per donor were sequenced, and about a sixth of those sequences were non-productive.

On this clone itself: The clone's antigen remains unknown. The input lacks base qualities; no much larger clone sits a single base away.

In total, fewer than 750 healthy bone marrow donors made up the cohort. All cohort members were sampled while nominally healthy, although unrecorded immune exposures were likely present. The donor tested CMV seronegative and was one of the 352 seronegative cohort members. Every donor gave a peripheral blood sample, and the peripheral blood mononuclear cells from that sample were used for TCR beta sequencing. Genomic DNA extraction from the blood cell samples was performed with the Qiagen DNeasy Blood Extraction Kit. Library method: the immunoSEQ multiplex PCR assay. The multiplex PCR relied on a mix of 60 forward primers for TCR Vbeta segments and 13 reverse primers for TCR Jbeta segments. Amplification of the CDR3 region of rearranged TCR beta genes was performed with a multiplex PCR assay on genomic DNA. The amplified TCR beta libraries were sequenced on the Illumina HiSeq System as 87-base-pair reads. The original pipeline was this. Across the 500 to 700 repertoires, a later analysis counted 78 million or so unique TCR beta chains, roughly 11 million of which were shared by at least two donors. Raw reads were error-corrected and collapsed into unique sequences with a nearest-neighbor algorithm that merged closely related sequences to remove PCR and sequencing errors. To assign V, D and J gene segments, CDR3 sequences were aligned to IMGT reference sequences. Each retained sequence needed at least a six-nucleotide match to both a V gene segment and a J gene segment. A rearrangement was called productive if the CDR3 had no stop codons and remained in frame with V and J, and every other rearrangement was called non-productive. CDR3 was defined according to IMGT convention as the region running from the second conserved V-encoded cysteine to the conserved J-encoded phenylalanine. In an earlier analysis of roughly 610 of the donors, sequences lacking an unambiguous match to a single V gene segment were excluded. An earlier analysis of 587 of the donors called V segments functional above 56.7% productive rearrangements and segregating when the between-donor standard deviation exceeded 5%. To diagnose cytomegalovirus status from the catalog of TCR beta chain sequences, a statistical classification framework was built. In a later analysis, V and J genes were assigned by comparing TCR nucleotide sequences against IMGT/GENE-DB human TR gene sequences. In a later analysis, CDR3 sequences and most-parsimonious VDJ recombination scenarios were assigned using the TCRdist pipeline. In a later analysis, each TCR beta chain was defined by its CDR3 amino acid sequence together with its V-gene family, and reads lacking a unique V-gene family were excluded. In a later analysis, a few hundred highly shared, low-generation-probability nucleotide sequences were removed to address suspected cross-contamination and a sequencing artifact. A later analysis calculated a clonal expansion index for each public chain from normalized within-repertoire ranks of inferred template counts. Generation probabilities in a later analysis came from a VDJ recombination model fitted to out-of-frame rearrangements, and those results were checked against IGoR. In a later analysis, hypergeometric tests were used to score TCR-TCR, TCR-HLA and TCR-CMV co-occurrence, with a repertoire-size bias correction applied to TCR pairs. False discovery rates were estimated in a later analysis by permuting HLA or CMV assignments 20 times. In a later analysis, co-occurring TCRs were grouped using DBSCAN, with TCRdist sequence similarity added in when clustering inside HLA-allele-positive subsets. Repertoires with fewer than 30,000 or more than 120,000 public chains were left out of co-occurrence clustering, as were about 5 repertoires with anomalous nucleotide sharing. TCRdb's version of the immuneACCESS table is confined to in-frame rearrangements and falls short of the full clone set. An unresolved V gene accounts for under half of the shortfall where checked; the remainder is of unknown origin. That table supplies the V and J calls and clone size; D and trimming were determined from the DNA. Within this sample are around 130,000 clones, with roughly four fifths of them counted one time only. The ten largest account for around 1.8% of the sample.

The paper as a whole reports these results and caveats: HLA typing was unavailable for some donors at each locus, so association tests used only the typed subset. A cluster of highly shared sequence variants was judged likely to be a technical artifact of the sequencing pipeline. A further reported finding was that TCR beta sequences accurately predicted the HLA-A and HLA-B alleles for most subjects in the first cohort. Three of the identified cytomegalovirus-associated TCR beta chains were confirmed in vitro to be specific for cytomegalovirus antigens. Linkage disequilibrium might explain the correlated functional status among segregating V segments, but an unknown experimental factor could not be excluded. A later analysis associated about 16,000 TCR beta sequences with specific HLA alleles at a false discovery rate of 0.05. It was suggested by the authors that the approach could potentially be generalized to other disease states and immunological phenotypes. When HLA alleles, especially DR and DQ, strongly co-occurred, attributing TCR associations to individual alleles was difficult. The study gave a list of 150 to 200 TCR beta chains associated with cytomegalovirus. According to a later analysis, parvovirus B19, influenza, CMV and Epstein-Barr virus appeared linked to several top co-occurrence clusters. An association between a missense DCLRE1C variant and V-gene and J-gene trimming of TCR beta chains was found in a later genetic analysis and replicated in an independent cohort. In an earlier analysis of approximately 590 of the donors, most TCR beta V segments were observed in productive rearrangements about 90% or about 30% of the time, broadly matching IMGT annotations. Presence/absence analyses assumed roughly uniform sequencing depth across donors, an assumption that may not hold. Most TCR sequences were seen in very few donors, while some public TCRs were found in many individuals. Compared with the 666-donor mean, donors in an Asian-associated ancestry cluster had fewer N-insertions in productive TCRs, according to a later genetic analysis. Cytomegalovirus status was reported to be diagnosed by the classifier with high specificity and sensitivity in both the original and validation cohorts. A later analysis found that TCR association rates varied across HLA loci, with DRB1 alleles showing the most associated TCRs and HLA-C alleles the fewest. Only TCR beta chains were sequenced in this cohort, and the absence of alpha or paired-chain data limited detectable features. A later analysis found that most CMV-associated TCR beta chains appeared HLA-restricted, with HLA associations seemingly driven largely by CMV exposure. In a later analysis, HLA-associated TCR beta chains were found to be more clonally expanded and to have lower generation probabilities than equally common non-associated chains. Because counts were too low, 15 to 20 rarely observed V segments, including chromosome 9 orphons, were left out of the earlier analysis of some 600 of the donors. Immune exposure information for the cohort was limited to CMV serostatus.

The receptor's source is a woman in her 50s in good health and CMV-seronegative. Sequencing used PBMCs.

The CDR3 corresponds to CASSQTSGNTGELFF. The DNA reads TGTGCCAGCAGCCAGACTAGCGGGAATACCGGGGAGCTGTTTTTT. The receptor chain draws on TRBV7-9 and TRBJ2-2; a stretch of 11 junction bases matches TRBD2. The CDR1 and CDR2 encoded by the germline V gene (reference sequence) are SEHNR and FQNEAQ. The CDR3 covers 15 residues, taking in both the cysteine and the phenylalanine. Just the 45-base CDR3 DNA is kept, in frame starting at base 1. Here V drops 5 bases and J drops 5 bases, and the junction holds 4 bases not matched to any gene.